This record looks at one TCR beta chain sequence and its context. Its specificity is not known. The data stem from a study of CD4 T cells in relation to SARS-CoV-2 and coronaviruses. Trimming removed 2 bases from V and 0 bases from J, with 5 bases in between. CDR3 length equals 14 residues. Germline V lookup: CDR1 KGHSH, CDR2 LQKENI. The unexposed donors gave CD4+ T cells in about 2011-2019, prior to COVID-19. Isolation of CD4+ T cells took place after about eleven days in culture. Unexposed-donor CD4+ T cells were probed with SARS-CoV-2 S/N and four cold-coronavirus spikes, cells permitting. A few million PBMCs per well were cultured with approximately 10 IU/ml IL-2. The data were produced by immunoSEQ multiplex PCR, yet TCRdb's version contains in-frame clones alone and is incomplete. The table lists roughly 23,000 clones, under 85% of them singletons, with 16% in the top ten.

This chain joins TRBV18 and TRBJ1-3; unclear D gene. Sequencing was done on a sample of CD4+ T cells from PBMCs, cultured in vitro. This sequence was found in a human donor in good health. CDR3 residues: CASSPGNSGNTIYF. In DNA form, the CDR3 reads TGTGCCAGCTCACCAGGGAACTCTGGAAACACCATATATTTT. The full variable domain, rest sourced from reference TRBV18 and TRBJ1-3, is NAGVMQNPRHLVRRRGQEARLRCSPMKGHSHVYWYRQLPEEGLKFMVYLQKENIIDESGMPKERFSAEFPKEGPSILRIQQVVRGDSAAYFCASSPGNSGNTIYFGEGSWLTVV.